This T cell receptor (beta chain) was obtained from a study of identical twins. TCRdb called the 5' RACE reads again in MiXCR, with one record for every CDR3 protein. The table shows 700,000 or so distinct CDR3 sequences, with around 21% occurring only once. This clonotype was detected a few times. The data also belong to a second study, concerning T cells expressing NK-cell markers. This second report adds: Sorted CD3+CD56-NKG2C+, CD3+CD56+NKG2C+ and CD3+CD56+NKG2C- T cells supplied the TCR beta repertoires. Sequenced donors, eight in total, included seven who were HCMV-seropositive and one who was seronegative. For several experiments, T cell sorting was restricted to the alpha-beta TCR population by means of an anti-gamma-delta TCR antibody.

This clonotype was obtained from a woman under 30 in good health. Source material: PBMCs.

This CDR3 is CASSVRPQSSYNEQFF. Here the CDR3 DNA reads TGCGCCAGCAGTGTCAGACCTCAAAGCTCCTACAATGAGCAGTTCTTC. This chain connects TRBV10-1 to TRBJ2-1; D is undetermined. The CDR3 has 16 amino acids. Per germline, CDR1 WNHNN and CDR2 SYGVQD (reference sequence). Trimming removed 4 bases from V and 0 bases from J, with 13 bases in between.